The sequence of this T cell receptor (beta chain) was determined in a study of brain metastases from non-small cell lung cancer. Germline lookup yields CDR1 LNHDA and CDR2 SQIVND (reference sequence). The CDR3 length is 15 residues. V was shortened by 6 bases and J by 6 bases, with 18 bases between the two germline ends. About this clone: The antigen is unknown.

Broader study findings: T-cell infiltration was lower in brain metastases than primaries (P < 0.001). TCR repertoires overlapped largely between brain metastases and matched primaries. Compared with their matched primary tumors, about 64% of brain metastases showed expanded T-cell clones.

Clones were read by immunoSEQ multiplex PCR, and TCRdb kept only the in-frame ones, dropping some. The sample comprises roughly 4,600 clones, approximately 91% of which are singletons, and roughly 13% rests with the top ten. The material sequenced was tissue from a brain metastasis. The chain carries TRBV19 and TRBJ1-5; tentative D call: TRBD1 (6 bases). This TCR was sampled from a donor aged 40 or over with non-small cell lung cancer. CDR3 sequence: CASSPLGGRGQPQHF. In nucleotides, the CDR3 is TGTGCCAGTAGCCCCCTTGGGGGCAGGGGTCAGCCCCAGCATTTT.